A selection of T cell receptor beta chains follows, all from one sample in a study of cytomegalovirus exposure and HLA in healthy donors. The assay was immunoSEQ multiplex PCR, and TCRdb's table has in-frame clones only and misses some. The data contain 150,000 or so clones, approximately 81% of them singletons. Sequenced: PBMCs. The receptors here all came from a male donor in good health and CMV-seronegative. CDR3s leave out the opening cysteine and the closing phenylalanine or tryptophan. A D gene is named only where the DNA matches it firmly.

j_call,d_call,v_call,cdr3_aa
TRBJ1-1,.,TRBV5-1,ASSLAGKGTEAF
TRBJ2-7,TRBD2,TRBV18,ASSTAGWGLDEQY
TRBJ2-7,.,TRBV4-3,ASSQVLSGEDEQY
TRBJ2-3,.,TRBV5-1,ASKGVSSTDTQY
TRBJ2-4,TRBD2,TRBV15,ATSRAAGVYIQY
TRBJ2-1,TRBD2,TRBV6-4,ASSDSLAGANEQF
TRBJ1-5,.,TRBV6-5,ASSYRTDSNQPQH
TRBJ1-1,TRBD1,TRBV5-1,ASSQGQGRPEAF
TRBJ2-5,.,TRBV5-5,ASSLEPGIYQEAQY
TRBJ1-1,TRBD1,TRBV6-1,ASSEHRGRGTEAF
TRBJ2-1,TRBD2,TRBV9,ASSDGGMISYNEQF
TRBJ2-4,.,TRBV7-2,ASSLDLAIQY
TRBJ2-1,TRBD1,TRBV2,ASSRQGYEQF
TRBJ2-1,TRBD2,TRBV28,ASSPLAGAGNEQF
TRBJ2-2,.,TRBV6-5,ASTYSGSAGELF
TRBJ2-2,.,TRBV7-9,ASPRAGELF
TRBJ2-2,.,TRBV7-9,SSSSLLTSLDTGELF
TRBJ2-7,TRBD1,TRBV7-9,SSSSPGTGLSYEQY
TRBJ2-7,TRBD1,TRBV4-1,ASSPGTGTYEQY
TRBJ2-7,TRBD2,TRBV25-1,ASSERGGRFPDEQY
TRBJ1-1,.,TRBV6-1,ASRSSGLQKDEAF
TRBJ2-7,TRBD2,TRBV9,ASSVDSGGADEQY
TRBJ2-2,TRBD1,TRBV7-3,ASSRWDRGLTTTSNTGELF
TRBJ1-2,TRBD1,TRBV19,ASSPAPGGGGYGYT
TRBJ2-1,TRBD2,TRBV19,ASSSQTSGSGNEQF
TRBJ1-2,TRBD1,TRBV19,ASSTGTEGRHT
TRBJ1-3,.,TRBV30,AWGRTPGGNTIY
TRBJ2-5,TRBD1,TRBV19,ASSRPGQTRQETQY
TRBJ1-2,TRBD1,TRBV10-3,AIRGVGDRINYGYT